This entry is about one T cell receptor (beta chain). This sample was taken from a study of blood T cell repertoires in COVID-19. On the study more broadly: Samples of COVID-19 (acute and convalescent) were obtained from the United States, Italy and Spain. PBMCs, B-cell-depleted T cells, or T cells provided the cDNA or gDNA that made up the material.

Per the authors' pipeline: Amplification with reference gene primers provided the estimates of nucleated cell counts. Measured with immunoSEQ multiplex PCR; TCRdb has only the in-frame clones, and not every one. The V and J calls and the clone size are those of that table, but D and trimming were determined from the DNA. The data contain hundreds of thousands of clones, over 80% of them singletons. V was trimmed by 4 bases and J by 0 bases, leaving 9 bases between them. The CDR3 totals 14 residues. The germline V gene has CDR1 SGHDN and CDR2 FVKESK. This sequence was found in a man in his forties with acute or convalescent COVID-19. What was sequenced was peripheral blood. The chain links TRBV14 to TRBJ1-1; D is possibly TRBD1 (5 bases). The CDR3 DNA follows: TGTGCCAGCAGCCTCCCAGGGATGAACACTGAAGCTTTCTTT. Translation gives CASSLPGMNTEAFF.